One and the same sample provided the 9 T cell receptor beta chains below, sequenced in a study of T cell responses to AZD1222 COVID-19 vaccine. This table comes from immunoSEQ multiplex PCR, and its TCRdb copy is limited to in-frame clones, with some not included. The sample consists of fewer than 150,000 clones, about 91% of them appearing once. The specimen comprised peripheral blood, sampled 28 days after the second AZD1222 dose. All receptors derive from an adult who received the AZD1222 COVID-19 vaccine.

V and J are TRBV7-9 and TRBJ1-1, with TRBD1 matching over 7 bases. The CDR3 is 13 amino acids. Germline-derived CDR1 and CDR2 are SEHNR and FQNEAQ (reference sequence). The ends lost 7 bases at V and 3 bases at J; junction bases unmatched: 5. This CDR3 reads CASNRDSYTEAFF. The CDR3 nucleotides read TGTGCCAGCAACAGGGACAGTTACACTGAAGCTTTCTTT.

The CDR3 DNA reads as TGTGCCAGCAGCTTTCGACACGGAGATGAAGCTTTCTTT. Residues: CASSFRHGDEAFF. V gene TRBV7-2 combines with J gene TRBJ1-1; D gene uncertain. CDR1 is SGHTA and CDR2 is FQGNSA in the germline V gene. Trimming took 3 bases from V and 7 from J, leaving 12 bases between them. This CDR3 comprises 13 residues.

The chain has TRBV28 and TRBJ2-1; perhaps TRBD2 as D (6 bases). V lost 7 bases and J 4 bases, leaving 11 bases between the germline ends. Germline CDR1 reads MDHEN; CDR2 reads SYDVKM. This CDR3 has 13 residues. For the CDR3, the DNA is TGTGCCAGCACGACGGGACTTTACAATGAGCAGTTCTTC. This gives the protein CASTTGLYNEQFF.

This chain joins TRBV7-5 and TRBJ2-3; the table names TRBD1, a call not compared with the DNA. TRBV7-5 is flagged as a pseudogene. The CDR3 extends over 16 amino acids. CDR3 sequence: CARSLARGHFTDTQYF. The CDR3 nucleotides read TGTGCCAGAAGCTTAGCCAGGGGGCATTTCACAGATACGCAGTATTTT.

This rearrangement joins TRBV19 to TRBJ2-2; the match to TRBD2 covers 7 bases. The germline V gene has CDR1 LNHDA and CDR2 SQIVND (reference sequence). V dropped 7 bases and J dropped 2; count of bases not matched to a gene: 4. This CDR3 is built from 14 residues. This CDR3 reads CASTGGKNTGELFF. CDR3 nucleotide sequence: TGTGCCAGTACGGGGGGAAAAAACACCGGGGAGCTGTTTTTT.

The chain has TRBV5-1 and TRBJ1-2; TRBD1 aligns across 10 bases. The CDR3 spans 13 residues. The V gene end was trimmed by 8 bases and the J gene end by 4 bases; junction bases not matched to a gene: 5. The V gene's germline CDR1 is SGHRS and CDR2 YFSETQ. CDR3 protein: CASQTGGSYGYTF. CDR3 in DNA: TGCGCCAGTCAGACAGGGGGCAGCTATGGCTACACCTTC. The entire variable domain, with the rest obtained from reference TRBV5-1 and TRBJ1-2, is as follows: KAGVTQTPRYLIKTRGQQVTLSCSPISGHRSVSWYQQTPGQGLQFLFEYFSETQRNKGNFPGRFSGRQFSNSRSEMNVSTLELGDSALYLCASQTGGSYGYTFGSGTRLTVV.

This chain links TRBV5-1 with TRBJ2-3; TRBD1 aligns across 7 bases. Germline values: CDR1 SGHRS, CDR2 YFSETQ. V lost 5 bases, J lost 0 bases, and 6 bases stayed unmatched. This CDR3 has 15 residues. This chain's CDR3 is CASRVGQASTDTQYF. The CDR3 bases are TGCGCCAGCAGGGTCGGACAGGCTAGCACAGATACGCAGTATTTT.

This rearrangement joins TRBV29-1 to TRBJ2-2, with D perhaps matching TRBD1 or TRBD2 (6 bases each). V dropped 7 bases and J dropped 5 bases, with 17 bases sitting between them. This CDR3 has 14 residues. The germline CDR1 and CDR2 sequences are SQVTM and ANQGSEA. The CDR3 DNA follows: TGCAGCGCCGACCCCGGGGGCCGAACCGGGGAGCTGTTTTTT. Protein product: CSADPGGRTGELFF.

The chain has TRBV18 and TRBJ1-1; D is unclear. This CDR3 is 16 amino acids long. Trimming cost V 1 base and J 1 base, with 13 bases left between them. Germline loops: CDR1 KGHSH, CDR2 LQKENI. The CDR3 region is CASSPRLVSENTEAFF. CDR3 DNA: TGTGCCAGCTCACCACGACTGGTCAGCGAGAACACTGAAGCTTTCTTT.